Sequencing of this T cell receptor beta chain was carried out in a study of control samples from healthy donors and cancer patients. Produced via immunoSEQ multiplex PCR; TCRdb's table is partial and in-frame only. This sample yields fewer than 200,000 clones, of which over 85% are seen a single time; 1.1% to 1.5% belongs to the top ten. V was trimmed by 7 bases and J by 4 bases, leaving 14 bases between them. In germline, CDR1 is SGHRS, CDR2 YFSETQ. CDR3 length: 13 residues. The receptor was derived from a young man in good health. This chain joins TRBV5-1 and TRBJ1-1; a possible D gene is TRBD1 (6 bases). The sequencing sample was made of blood. Here the CDR3 DNA reads TGCGCCAGCTACAGGGATTGGGGCACTGAAGCTTTCTTT. It encodes CASYRDWGTEAFF.